The 14 T cell receptor beta chains reported below all come from one sample, sequenced in a study of blood T cell repertoires in COVID-19. Data came from immunoSEQ multiplex PCR; TCRdb stores just in-frame clones and leaves some out. Of 150,000 or so clones in the sample, 75% to 90% are singletons; the top ten hold less than 3.5%. The sample consisted of peripheral blood. The source of these receptors is a woman aged 55 to 70 with acute or convalescent COVID-19.

This clone was counted a few times. V usage is TRBV28 and J usage is TRBJ1-5, with 10 nucleotides matching TRBD1. V dropped 6 bases and J dropped 7; count of bases not matched to a gene: 9. Germline V lookup: CDR1 MDHEN, CDR2 SYDVKM. The length of the CDR3 is 15 residues. The CDR3: CASRHSGQGVQPQHF. CDR3 bases: TGTGCCAGCAGACATTCCGGACAGGGGGTGCAGCCCCAGCATTTT. Drawing the rest from reference TRBV28 and TRBJ1-5, the complete variable domain is DVKVTQSSRYLVKRTGEKVFLECVQDMDHENMFWYRQDPGLGLRLIYFSYDVKMKEKGDIPEGYSVSREKKERFSLILESASTNQTSMYLCASRHSGQGVQPQHFGDGTRLSIL.

About this clone: This specimen includes other DNA sequences encoding the same CDR3. The V gene is TRBV5-1, the J gene TRBJ1-1; a possible D gene is TRBD1 (6 bases). The CDR3 loop spans 14 amino acids. The germline V gene has CDR1 SGHRS and CDR2 YFSETQ. Trimming removed 4 bases from V and 0 bases from J, with 10 bases in between. CDR3 residues: CASSLTGMNTEAFF. CDR3 DNA sequence: TGCGCCAGCAGCCTAACAGGGATGAACACTGAAGCTTTCTTT.

The rearrangement joins TRBV15 to TRBJ2-3; maybe TRBD1 (6 bases). The germline V gene has CDR1 LNHNV and CDR2 YYDKDF (reference sequence). V lost 0 bases and J lost 0, with 16 bases in between. The CDR3 loop spans 18 amino acids. The CDR3: CATSRDAIVGASTDTQYF. CDR3 nucleotide sequence: TGTGCCACCAGCAGAGATGCCATAGTGGGGGCTAGCACAGATACGCAGTATTTT.

This sequence joins TRBV6-5 and TRBJ1-4, with 8 bases aligning to TRBD1. Germline CDR1 MNHEY, CDR2 SVGAGI. With 5 bases clipped from V and 8 bases from J, the junction kept 7 bases outside the gene matches. There are 14 residues in the CDR3. CDR3 sequence: CASSPGQVKEKLFF. Here the CDR3 DNA reads TGTGCCAGCAGTCCGGGACAGGTAAAGGAAAAACTGTTTTTT.

For the CDR3, the DNA is TGTGCCAGCAGCGCACCGGGACAGCCACAAGAGACCCAGTACTTC. This codes for CASSAPGQPQETQYF. The chain has TRBV7-2 and TRBJ2-5; TRBD1 agrees at 7 bases. Germline CDR1 is SGHTA and CDR2 is FQGNSA. The CDR3 sequence is 15 residues long. V gave up 5 bases and J gave up 2 bases; unmatched junction bases: 8.

This chain's CDR3 is CASSFNGGEQYF. The DNA of the CDR3 is TGTGCCAGCAGTTTTAATGGCGGCGAGCAGTACTTC. The chain recombines TRBV28 with TRBJ2-7; D is uncertain. Deletions cut 3 bases from V and 6 bases from J, with 9 bases between. The germline CDR1 and CDR2 sequences are MDHEN and SYDVKM. This CDR3 region has 12 residues.

This clone showed up just once. The chain uses TRBV5-5 and TRBJ1-5, with D maybe TRBD1 (5 bases). This CDR3 is built from 15 residues. The germline V and J ends were trimmed by 3 bases and 6 bases, with 16 bases remaining between them. The V gene's germline CDR1 is SGHKS and CDR2 YYEKEE (reference sequence). In nucleotides, the CDR3 is TGTGCCAGCAGCTCCTCGGGCCAGGGCGGTCAGCCCCAGCATTTT. Translating it yields CASSSSGQGGQPQHF.

The chain employs TRBV5-5 and TRBJ2-5; 11 bases agree with TRBD2. The V gene end was trimmed by 5 bases and the J gene end by 2 bases; junction bases not matched to a gene: 2. The length of the CDR3 is 14 residues. CDR1 is SGHKS and CDR2 is YYEKEE in the germline V gene (reference sequence). In DNA form, the CDR3 reads TGTGCCAGCAGGCTAGCGGGGGGACAAGAGACCCAGTACTTC. It is translated as CASRLAGGQETQYF.

The chain has TRBV6-2 or TRBV6-3 and TRBJ1-1; D is unresolved. Germline V CDR1 and CDR2: MNHEY, SVGEGT. Trimming pared 6 bases from V and 1 base from J, leaving 18 bases between. The CDR3 sequence is 16 residues long. CDR3 sequence: CASSPPSSKANTEAFF. CDR3 sequence (DNA): TGTGCCAGCAGCCCCCCCTCCTCGAAAGCGAACACTGAAGCTTTCTTT.

The V gene is TRBV6-1, the J gene TRBJ1-4; tentatively, D is TRBD1 (5 bases). V shed 3 bases and J shed 4 bases, with 9 bases lying between them. The germline V gene has CDR1 MNHNS and CDR2 SASEGT. The CDR3 has 14 amino acids. CDR3 DNA: TGTGCCAGCAGTGACCACAGGAGTAATGAAAAACTGTTTTTT. Protein product: CASSDHRSNEKLFF.

This clone was picked up a small number of times. The chain combines TRBV5-4 with TRBJ2-1; 10 positions match TRBD2. CDR3 size: 19 residues. In germline, CDR1 is SGHNT, CDR2 YYREEE (reference sequence). Trimming removed 3 bases from V and 7 bases from J; junction bases left unmatched: 19. The chain's CDR3 is CASSSRIAGGPGIGNEQFF. The CDR3 nucleotides are TGTGCCAGCAGCTCCCGGATAGCGGGGGGCCCCGGGATTGGGAATGAGCAGTTCTTC.

The genes are TRBV3-1 (or the pseudogene TRBV3-2) and TRBJ1-3; no definite D call. This CDR3 has 12 amino acids. Germline lookup yields CDR1 LGHDT and CDR2 YNNKEL (reference sequence). Trimming left V 5 bases short and J 6 bases short, with 8 bases between. As DNA, the CDR3 is TGTGCCAGCAGCTTTCTAGAAAACACCATATATTTT. Its translation is CASSFLENTIYF.

The J gene is TRBJ1-1, the V gene TRBV5-1; TRBD1 agrees at 8 bases. The V segment lost 4 bases and the J segment 3 bases; nucleotides outside the gene matches: 5. Germline V CDR1 and CDR2: SGHRS, YFSETQ. The CDR3 loop spans 14 amino acids. CDR3 in DNA: TGCGCCAGCAGCGCAGGGGGCGGGGACACTGAAGCTTTCTTT. Encoded protein: CASSAGGGDTEAFF. The complete variable domain, with remaining parts taken from reference TRBV5-1 and TRBJ1-1, reads KAGVTQTPRYLIKTRGQQVTLSCSPISGHRSVSWYQQTPGQGLQFLFEYFSETQRNKGNFPGRFSGRQFSNSRSEMNVSTLELGDSALYLCASSAGGGDTEAFFGQGTRLTVV.

The J gene is TRBJ2-3, the V gene TRBV7-8, with D possibly matching TRBD1 (6 bases). Germline loops: CDR1 SGHVS, CDR2 FQNEAQ. The CDR3 spans 16 residues. With 0 bases removed from V and 0 bases from J, the gap between germline ends came to 10 bases. CDR3 DNA: TGTGCCAGCAGCTTAGCGCTCCAGGGGAGCACAGATACGCAGTATTTT. Its translation is CASSLALQGSTDTQYF.